This T cell receptor (beta chain) was captured in a study of radiotherapy plus CTLA-4 blockade in lung cancer. On the study more broadly: Of all patients, more than 15% responded objectively and 25% to 35% showed disease control.

Generated by immunoSEQ multiplex PCR, the TCRdb table keeps only in-frame clones and is missing some. The data hold about 49,000 clones, with approximately 91% observed a single time. The length of the CDR3 is 14 residues. With V trimmed by 5 bases and J by 1 base, 5 bases remained unmatched. Germline-derived CDR1 and CDR2 are GTSNPN and SVGIG (reference sequence). Focal radiation with ipilimumab CTLA-4 blockade was given to patients with chemo-refractory metastatic non-small-cell lung cancer. The sample was peripheral blood, taken from a patient treated with radiotherapy plus ipilimumab. V gene TRBV30 combines with J gene TRBJ2-1; 7 bases are shared with TRBD2. The receptor was derived from a human donor with non-small cell lung cancer whose response to radiotherapy plus ipilimumab could not be evaluated. The CDR3 is CAWSRGDSYNEQFF. CDR3 nucleotides: TGTGCCTGGTCTCGGGGGGATTCCTACAATGAGCAGTTCTTC. The whole variable domain, filled in from reference TRBV30 and TRBJ2-1, reads SQTIHQWPATLVQPVGSPLSLECTVEGTSNPNLYWYRQAAGRGLQLLFYSVGIGQISSEVPQNLSASRPQDRQFILSSKKLLLSDSGFYLCAWSRGDSYNEQFFGPGTRLTVL.